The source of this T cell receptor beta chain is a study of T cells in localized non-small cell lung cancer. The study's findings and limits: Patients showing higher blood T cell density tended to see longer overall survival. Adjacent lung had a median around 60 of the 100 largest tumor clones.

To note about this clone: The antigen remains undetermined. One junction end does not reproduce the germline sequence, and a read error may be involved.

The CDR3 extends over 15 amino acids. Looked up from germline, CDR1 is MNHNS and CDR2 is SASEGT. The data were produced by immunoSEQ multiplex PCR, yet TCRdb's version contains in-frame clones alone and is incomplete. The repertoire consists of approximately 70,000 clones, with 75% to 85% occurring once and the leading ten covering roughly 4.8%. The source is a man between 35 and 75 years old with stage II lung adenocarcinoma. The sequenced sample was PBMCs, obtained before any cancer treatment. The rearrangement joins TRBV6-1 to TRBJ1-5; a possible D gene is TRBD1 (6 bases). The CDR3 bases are TGTGCCAGCAGCCCTACAGGGATTAGCAATCAGCCCCGGCATTTT. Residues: CASSPTGISNQPRHF.